This passage covers 10 T cell receptor beta chains from one sample sequenced in a study of read filtering for tumor transcriptome and immune sequencing. This library used about 360 ng RNA and molecular barcoded adaptors spanning alpha/delta and beta/gamma chains. TCRdb re-called the reads with MiXCR, one entry per CDR3 protein. The table includes more than 250 distinct CDR3 sequences, over 60% detected once. Sequenced sample: a population of CD138-negative cells sorted from bone marrow. All receptors come from a donor aged 40 or older with multiple myeloma. This table probably holds off-target reads from a library built for another chain.

As DNA, the CDR3 is TGCGCCAGCAGCTTGGAGACAGGGGTTGTGGAGACCCAGTACTTC. The encoded protein is CASSLETGVVETQYF. The chain has TRBV5-1 and TRBJ2-5, with 8 bases fitting TRBD1. CDR3 length equals 15 residues. Germline V gene sequence: CDR1 SGHRS, CDR2 YFSETQ. The trim removed 0 bases at V and 5 bases at J, leaving 6 bases unmatched.

The rearrangement joins TRBV19 to TRBJ2-1; D gene unclear. The CDR3 sequence is 12 residues long. V was cut by 4 bases and J by 6 bases, with 7 bases left in between. Germline loops: CDR1 LNHDA, CDR2 SQIVND (reference sequence). The CDR3 region is CASSNSANEQFF. CDR3 nucleotides: TGTGCCAGTAGTAATTCAGCCAATGAGCAGTTCTTC.

In its sample, this clonotype was seen once. The chain combines TRBV5-4 with TRBJ2-7, with 8 nucleotides matching TRBD2. Looked up from germline, CDR1 is SGHNT and CDR2 is YYREEE (reference sequence). The CDR3 contains 14 residues. J gave up 2 bases and V 5 bases, and 6 bases lay outside the gene matches. The CDR3 DNA follows: TGTGCCAGCAGGGCCCGGGGGGGCCCCTACGAGCAGTACTTC. Translated, it gives CASRARGGPYEQYF. The complete variable domain, with remaining parts taken from reference TRBV5-4 and TRBJ2-7, reads ETGVTQSPTHLIKTRGQQVTLRCSSQSGHNTVSWYQQALGQGPQFIFQYYREEENGRGNFPPRFSGLQFPNYSSELNVNALELDDSALYLCASRARGGPYEQYFGPGTRLTVT.

The rearrangement links TRBV7-2 to TRBJ1-1, with TRBD1 as a possible D gene (5 bases). The CDR3 spans 14 residues. Germline V gives CDR1 SGHTA, CDR2 FQGNSA. Between the trimmed V and J ends, which lost 1 base and 4 bases, there was a span of 10 bases. The CDR3 coding sequence is TGTGCCAGCAGCTTAGACGGGGCCGGCACTGAAGCTTTCTTT. Translating gives CASSLDGAGTEAFF.

This clonotype was picked up a small number of times. The chain uses TRBV5-4 and TRBJ2-3, with TRBD2 matching over 8 bases. The length of the CDR3 is 15 residues. Germline V gene data show CDR1 as SGHNT and CDR2 as YYREEE (reference sequence). The V and J ends lost 4 bases and 3 bases, in that order; junction bases with no gene match: 7. In DNA form, the CDR3 reads TGTGCCAGCAGCACTAGCGGAACTTTAACAGATACGCAGTATTTT. This gives the protein CASSTSGTLTDTQYF.

The chain joins TRBV6-5 to TRBJ2-4, with TRBD1 identical over 8 bases. The CDR3 runs 17 residues. Losses at the gene ends were 5 bases for V and 0 bases for J; bases not matched to a gene: 9. The germline gives CDR1 MNHEY, CDR2 SVGAGI. CDR3 residues: CASSRTGQGLAKNIQYF. DNA for the CDR3: TGTGCCAGCAGTCGTACAGGACAGGGCTTAGCCAAAAACATTCAGTACTTC.

In its sample, this clonotype ranks as hyperexpanded. The CDR3 sequence is CASSGLAKETQYF. CDR3 bases: TGTGCCAGCAGTGGGCTAGCGAAAGAGACCCAGTACTTC. V usage is TRBV28 and J usage is TRBJ2-5; perhaps TRBD2 as D (6 bases). The CDR3 runs to 13 residues. V was trimmed by 5 bases and J by 3 bases, leaving 10 bases between them. CDR1 and CDR2 (germline): MDHEN, SYDVKM.

This sequence joins TRBV7-9 and TRBJ2-7; D perhaps matches TRBD2 (5 bases). Germline CDR1 reads SEHNR; CDR2 reads FQNEAQ (reference sequence). This CDR3 is 13 amino acids long. With 3 bases removed from V and 3 bases from J, the gap between germline ends came to 9 bases. The chain's CDR3 is CASSFGNFYEQYF. DNA of the CDR3: TGTGCCAGCAGCTTCGGGAACTTCTACGAGCAGTACTTC.

With regard to this clonotype: A read error may produce the germline difference seen at one junction end. The rearrangement uses TRBV2 and TRBJ2-1; D is undetermined. The CDR3 runs to 14 residues. The germline V gene encodes CDR1 SNHLY and CDR2 FYNNEI. The CDR3 loop reads CASSVRDGYNGQFF. Written as DNA, the CDR3 is TGTGCCAGCAGCGTAAGAGACGGCTACAATGGGCAGTTCTTC.

V and J are TRBV5-6 and TRBJ2-7; a possible D gene is TRBD2 (5 bases). Germline lookup yields CDR1 SGHDT and CDR2 YYEEEE. V lost 0 bases to trimming and J lost 6 bases, with 13 bases between them. The CDR3 covers 14 residues. The CDR3: CASSLAGNRGEQYF. The DNA for the CDR3 is TGTGCCAGCAGCTTGGCCGGGAACCGGGGCGAGCAGTACTTC.